Listed below are T cell receptor beta chains from one sample, sequenced in a study of regulatory T cells in long-lasting Graves disease. TCRdb independently ran MiXCR on the multiplex PCR reads; one entry per CDR3 protein. The sample has approximately 310,000 distinct CDR3 sequences; 18% are singletons. The sequencing here drew on peripheral blood mononuclear cells (PBMCs), taken at new diagnosis, from a patient treated with antithyroid drugs. The receptors were sampled from a female donor with Graves disease. Both conserved end residues are part of each CDR3. Fields, in order: V gene, CDR3 length, J gene, clone size, D gene, CDR3 DNA, CDR3 protein. D genes are given only for firm matches. Clone sizes are given selectively: once, few, many, or a class where the clone is expanded.

TRBV6-1	13	TRBJ2-1	NA	NA	TGTGCCAGCAGACCGCCGTTCTACAATGAGCAGTTCTTC	CASRPPFYNEQFF
TRBV5-1	15	TRBJ2-7	many	TRBD2	TGCGCCAGCAGCTTGGTGGGGACTAGCGGCTACGAGCAGTACTTC	CASSLVGTSGYEQYF
TRBV7-9	12	TRBJ1-2	many	NA	TGTGCCAGCAGCTCCACCGAGTATGGCTACACCTTC	CASSSTEYGYTF
TRBV6-2/TRBV6-3	15	TRBJ2-3	NA	TRBD1	TGTGCCAGCAGTTACCGACAGGGGAGGACAGATACGCAGTATTTT	CASSYRQGRTDTQYF
TRBV12-3/TRBV12-4	16	TRBJ2-6	many	NA	TGTGCCAGCAGCTCCTCGGGACACTCTGGGGCCAACGTCCTGACTTTC	CASSSSGHSGANVLTF
TRBV30	14	TRBJ2-2	NA	NA	NA	CASRGKNTPGSCFF
TRBV28	15	TRBJ1-5	many	NA	TGTGCCAGCATCTTTTCTGGAGGGGAGGGTCAGCCCCAGCATTTT	CASIFSGGEGQPQHF
TRBV6-1	12	TRBJ1-2	many	NA	TGTGCCAGTGGGGATGTTTTTGATGGCTACACCTTC	CASGDVFDGYTF
TRBV6-1	16	TRBJ1-2	many	NA	TGTGCCAGCAGCCGGGACATCCCCCACCGGGGCTATGGCTACACCTTC	CASSRDIPHRGYGYTF
TRBV12-3/TRBV12-4	16	TRBJ2-5	many	NA	TGTGCCAGCAGTTTGGCAGCTCCGGGTCGAGGGGAGACCCAGTACTTC	CASSLAAPGRGETQYF
TRBV3-1	19	TRBJ2-2	few	TRBD2	TGTGCCAGCAGCCACGACGGGACTAGCGGGAGGGGTAACACCGGGGAGCTGTTTTTT	CASSHDGTSGRGNTGELFF
TRBV27	12	TRBJ2-5	many	NA	TGTGCCAGCACCCGGGGTGGAGAGACCCAGTACTTC	CASTRGGETQYF
TRBV7-8	13	TRBJ1-5	NA	NA	TGTGCCAGCAGCTTTACAGACAATCAGCCCCAGCATTTT	CASSFTDNQPQHF
TRBV2	15	TRBJ2-1	many	TRBD2	TGTGCCACCTCCCCTAGCGGGAGCTCCTACAATGAGCAGTTCTTC	CATSPSGSSYNEQFF
TRBV5-6	16	TRBJ2-7	NA	TRBD1	TGTGCCAGCAGCTTTTGGGGGACAGGGTATTGGGACGAGCAGTACTTC	CASSFWGTGYWDEQYF
TRBV28	16	TRBJ1-3	many	NA	TGTGCCAGCAGTTTATCCCTGGGGGACACTGGAAACACCATATATTTT	CASSLSLGDTGNTIYF
TRBV6-1	16	TRBJ1-1	many	TRBD1	TGTGCCAGCAGTCGTTTAGACAGGGGAATGAAGGGTGAAGCTTTCTTT	CASSRLDRGMKGEAFF
TRBV18	15	TRBJ2-1	NA	TRBD2	TGTGCCAGCTCAGGACTAGCGGAACCCTACAATGAGCAGTTCTTC	CASSGLAEPYNEQFF
TRBV11-2	15	TRBJ2-5	many	NA	TGTGCCAGCAGCGGACTCCGGGGCCGCCAAGAGACCCAGTACTTC	CASSGLRGRQETQYF
TRBV12-3/TRBV12-4	11	TRBJ1-2	few	NA	TGTGCCAGCAGTTCTAGGACAGGCTACACCTTC	CASSSRTGYTF
TRBV5-1	15	TRBJ2-1	NA	NA	TGCGCCAGCAGCCTCCCTGCGGGACAGATTAATGAGCAGTTCTTC	CASSLPAGQINEQFF
TRBV15	16	TRBJ2-5	many	NA	TGTGCCACCAGCAGAGATTTGGCTGAGGGAAGGCTGACCCAGTACTTC	CATSRDLAEGRLTQYF
TRBV2	24	TRBJ2-3	NA	TRBD2	TGTGCCAGCAGTTCCCCCGCCCGGGACGGCACGAATCTCGGACTAGCGGGAGGGTTGAGAACGCAGTATTTT	CASSSPARDGTNLGLAGGLRTQYF
TRBV27	15	TRBJ2-7	many	TRBD1	TGTGCCAGCGGACGGACAGGGGGTATGGGCCACGAGCAGTACTTC	CASGRTGGMGHEQYF
TRBV9	12	TRBJ1-6	many	NA	TGTGCCAGCAGTGTGGGGAATTCACCCCTCCACTTT	CASSVGNSPLHF
TRBV7-9	17	TRBJ2-7	NA	NA	TGTGCCAGCAGCTCAGAACTCTACATGTCGAGCTCCTACGAGCAGTACTTC	CASSSELYMSSSYEQYF
TRBV6-5	14	TRBJ1-5	many	TRBD1	TGTGCCAGCAGTTACGGGACAGGGGGTCAGCCCCAGCATTTT	CASSYGTGGQPQHF
TRBV19	14	TRBJ1-5	NA	NA	TGTGCCAGTAGTCAGGGTAAGAGCAATCAGCCCCAGCATTTT	CASSQGKSNQPQHF
TRBV28	14	TRBJ2-1	NA	NA	TGTGCCAGCAGCGTGGCGGGGCCTCGGGATGAGCAGTTCTTC	CASSVAGPRDEQFF
TRBV10-1	14	TRBJ1-1	many	NA	TGCGCCAGCAGTCGCCGTCGGAAGCCCACTGAAGCTTTCTTT	CASSRRRKPTEAFF
TRBV28	14	TRBJ1-1	NA	NA	TGTGCCAGCAGTTTTAAGAGGGAGGTCTCTGAAGCTTTCTTT	CASSFKREVSEAFF
TRBV28	15	TRBJ2-1	many	NA	TGTGCCAGCAGCCCCGGGACGGTGGGGAACTATGAGCAGTTCTTC	CASSPGTVGNYEQFF
TRBV30	16	TRBJ2-7	NA	TRBD1	TGTGCCTGGGGTCCAAGCCGAACAGGGGGCTCCAACGAGCAGTACTTC	CAWGPSRTGGSNEQYF
TRBV12-3/TRBV12-4	15	TRBJ1-2	NA	NA	TGTGCCAGCAGTTTTAGCGGGGCGGGAAACTATGGCTACACCTTC	CASSFSGAGNYGYTF
TRBV29-1	12	TRBJ1-1	many	NA	TGCAGCGTTGAACCAGGGCGCTCTGAAGCTTTCTTT	CSVEPGRSEAFF
TRBV11-3	15	TRBJ1-2	many	NA	TGTGCCAGCAGCCCCGGGACGGGGGGCGGGGATGGCTACACCTTC	CASSPGTGGGDGYTF
TRBV11-3	15	TRBJ2-1	few	TRBD2	TGTGCCAGCAGCTTAGGGGGAGGGCCCTACAATGAGCAGTTCTTC	CASSLGGGPYNEQFF
TRBV12-3/TRBV12-4	15	TRBJ2-5	once	NA	TGTGCCAGCAGATACCCAGTAGGGCGGTCGGAGACCCAGTACTTC	CASRYPVGRSETQYF
TRBV7-2	13	TRBJ2-3	few	NA	TGTGCCAGCAGCCCCGGAAGCACAGGTACGCAGTATTTT	CASSPGSTGTQYF
TRBV6-1	16	TRBJ2-3	once	TRBD2	TGTGCCAGCAGACCTAGACTAGCGGGAAGGACAGATACGCAGTATTTT	CASRPRLAGRTDTQYF
TRBV6-5	16	TRBJ2-2	NA	TRBD2	TGTGCCAGCAGTTACTCAAGCGGGAGTAACACCGGGGAGCTGTTTTTT	CASSYSSGSNTGELFF
TRBV20-1	14	TRBJ2-7	NA	NA	TGCAGTGCTGGGGCGGCGGGATCTCCCTACGAGCAGTACTTC	CSAGAAGSPYEQYF
TRBV5-1	11	TRBJ2-3	many	NA	TGCGCCAGCAGCTCCGAAGATACGCAGTATTTT	CASSSEDTQYF
TRBV28	16	TRBJ2-4	NA	TRBD1	TGTGCCAGCAGTATACTACAGGGGGAAGGCAAAAACATTCAGTACTTC	CASSILQGEGKNIQYF
TRBV5-1	16	TRBJ1-4	many	TRBD1	TGTGCCAGCAGCTTGGGGGGACAGGGGTCAAACGAAAAACTGTTTTTT	CASSLGGQGSNEKLFF
TRBV6-2/TRBV6-3	14	TRBJ2-7	NA	NA	TGTGCCAGCAGTTTGGGGTACCTCTCCTACGAGCAGTACTTC	CASSLGYLSYEQYF
TRBV24-1	12	TRBJ2-7	many	NA	TGTGCCACCAGTGATCTCGGGAACGAGCAGTACTTC	CATSDLGNEQYF
TRBV11-3	16	TRBJ2-3	few	NA	TGTGCCAGCAGCCCGACGATGGCGGGACCCACAGATACGCAGTATTTT	CASSPTMAGPTDTQYF
TRBV9	15	TRBJ2-5	once	TRBD2	TGTGCCAGCAGCGTAGGCCTAGCGGGCTTAGAGACCCAGTACTTC	CASSVGLAGLETQYF
TRBV20-1	14	TRBJ1-1	few	TRBD1	TGCAGTGCTCTGTCCAGGGGGAGGAACACTGAAGCTTTCTTT	CSALSRGRNTEAFF
TRBV12-5	15	TRBJ1-1	many	TRBD1	TGTGCTAGTGTCGGGGCGGGGACAGGGGGCACTGAAGCTTTCTTT	CASVGAGTGGTEAFF
TRBV11-2	19	TRBJ2-7	many	TRBD1	TGTGCCAGCAGCTTACTGGGGCCGACAGGGAGCTCCCTCTCCTACGAGCAGTACTTC	CASSLLGPTGSSLSYEQYF
TRBV18	14	TRBJ2-5	many	NA	TGTGCCAGCTCACCATTCCAGCGGGAAGAGACCCAGTACTTC	CASSPFQREETQYF
TRBV7-9	18	TRBJ2-7	many	TRBD1	TGTGCCAGCAGCCCCTCCAGGACAGGGTCTTACTATTACTACGAGCAGTACTTC	CASSPSRTGSYYYYEQYF
TRBV3-1	14	TRBJ2-3	NA	NA	TGTGCCAGCAGCCCAACGCTACGCACAGATACGCAGTATTTT	CASSPTLRTDTQYF
TRBV19	12	TRBJ1-5	NA	NA	TGTGCCAGTAGACCCCTCAATCAGCCCCAGCATTTT	CASRPLNQPQHF